The rows below give T cell receptor beta chains drawn from one sample of a study of cytomegalovirus exposure and HLA in healthy donors. Clones were sequenced by immunoSEQ multiplex PCR, and TCRdb holds only the in-frame ones, with some missing. The sample lists fewer than 90,000 clones; over 75% were seen once. The material sequenced was PBMCs. Every receptor here comes from a female donor in good health and CMV-seronegative. The CDR3 runs from the conserved cysteine through the conserved F or W. A D gene is named only where the DNA matches it firmly. Size is stated for part of the rows, as once, few or many counts, or as a class when the clone is expanded.

d_gene	v_gene	abundance	j_gene	CDR3nt	CDR3aa
-	TRBV28	-	TRBJ1-4	TGTGCCAGCAGGGAGACTAGAGGGGAATTTAATGAAAAACTGTTTTTT	CASRETRGEFNEKLFF
-	TRBV6-1	-	TRBJ2-7	TGTGCCAGCAGTTTGGAGGAGCACTCCTACGAGCAGTACTTC	CASSLEEHSYEQYF
-	TRBV27	-	TRBJ2-7	TGTGCCAGCAGCGCCGGGACTCCGAGACGTTACGAGCAGTACTTC	CASSAGTPRRYEQYF
-	TRBV11-2	-	TRBJ2-3	TGTGCCAGCAGCCCAGACCGCCACCGGGCAGATACGCAGTATTTT	CASSPDRHRADTQYF
-	TRBV12-5	-	TRBJ2-3	TGTGCTAGTGGTTTCAGGTTAACAGATACGCAGTATTTT	CASGFRLTDTQYF
-	TRBV7-9	-	TRBJ1-1	TGTGCCAGCAGCATGACAGGTATGAACACTGAAGCTTTCTTT	CASSMTGMNTEAFF
-	TRBV6-5	-	TRBJ1-1	TGTGCCAGCTACTCTGGCAGACATATGAACACTGAAGCTTTCTTT	CASYSGRHMNTEAFF
TRBD2	TRBV7-2	-	TRBJ2-5	TGTGCCAGCAGCTGGGGGACTAGCGGGAGGGCCGGAGAGACCCAGTACTTC	CASSWGTSGRAGETQYF
-	TRBV5-1	-	TRBJ1-1	TGCGCCAGCAGCTTAGCGGGGGGTTACGCTGAAGCTTTCTTT	CASSLAGGYAEAFF
TRBD1	TRBV4-3	-	TRBJ1-5	TGCGCCAGCAGCCCATTTACAGGGGGCAATCAGCCCCAGCATTTT	CASSPFTGGNQPQHF
TRBD1	TRBV19	-	TRBJ1-5	TGTGCCAGTAGTATCGCGCCAGGGGGTCAGCCCCAGCATTTT	CASSIAPGGQPQHF
TRBD1	TRBV5-1	once	TRBJ2-3	TGCGCCAGCAGCTTGAGGACAGGGAGCACAGATACGCAGTATTTT	CASSLRTGSTDTQYF
TRBD2	TRBV28	-	TRBJ2-7	TGTGCCAGCAATCCAGCGGGAGTCTCCTACGAGCAGTACTTC	CASNPAGVSYEQYF
-	TRBV27	-	TRBJ2-7	TGTGCCAGCAGTTTCCTCGCTAGTAATGGTTTCTTCCACGAGCAGTACTTC	CASSFLASNGFFHEQYF
-	TRBV28	few	TRBJ1-5	TGTGCCAGCAGTCCCTTGTTCCGCCAGGGTGATCAGCCCCAGCATTTT	CASSPLFRQGDQPQHF
-	TRBV13	-	TRBJ1-2	TGTGCCAGCAGCCTAGGTCGGACATTTAACTATGGCTACACCTTC	CASSLGRTFNYGYTF
TRBD1	TRBV2	-	TRBJ1-5	TGTGCCAGCAGCGGGACAGGGGGCAATCAGCCCCAGCATTTT	CASSGTGGNQPQHF
-	TRBV5-4	-	TRBJ2-1	TGTGCCAGCAGCTTGGCCGGGGTCCCCCCGGCTAATGAGCAGTTCTTC	CASSLAGVPPANEQFF
-	TRBV28	-	TRBJ2-7	TGTGCCAGCGCGACTCTCCTTCTCTGGCAGTACTTC	CASATLLLWQYF
TRBD1	TRBV2	-	TRBJ1-2	TGTGCCAGCGGACTAGGACAGGGAGTCTATGGCTACACCTTC	CASGLGQGVYGYTF
-	TRBV4-1	-	TRBJ2-3	TGCGCCAGCAGCCAAGATCTCTCAACTTCTCCGTATTTT	CASSQDLSTSPYF
TRBD2	TRBV28	few	TRBJ2-2	TGTGCCAGCAGTTTATCGTCCGGGGGGACCGGGGAGCTGTTTTTT	CASSLSSGGTGELFF
TRBD1	TRBV28	few	TRBJ1-5	TGTGCCAGCAGACACCCCGGGACAGCTCAGCCCCAGCATTTT	CASRHPGTAQPQHF
-	TRBV6-5	-	TRBJ2-5	TGTGCCAGCAGTTACTCGAGGGAGGAGACCCAGTACTTC	CASSYSREETQYF
-	TRBV28	-	TRBJ2-7	TGTGCCAGCAGTTTGGGCATCACCTACGAGCAGTACTTC	CASSLGITYEQYF
-	TRBV2	-	TRBJ1-1	TGTGCCAGCACTCTAGAACTTATACCTCTCGAAGCTTTCTTT	CASTLELIPLEAFF
-	TRBV19	-	TRBJ1-2	TGTGCCAGTCATACTACTAACTATGGCTACACCTTC	CASHTTNYGYTF
TRBD1	TRBV7-7	few	TRBJ1-1	TGTGCTAGCAGCGACAGGGTGGGTACTGAAGCTTTCTTT	CASSDRVGTEAFF
TRBD1	TRBV18	-	TRBJ1-5	TGTGCCAGCTCACCCGGGACAGGGGGATATCAGCCCCAGCATTTT	CASSPGTGGYQPQHF
-	TRBV6-6	-	TRBJ2-7	TGTGCCAGCAGTTACGGGCCCCCTGAGGAGCAGTACTTC	CASSYGPPEEQYF
TRBD1	TRBV5-8	few	TRBJ2-2	TGTGCCAGTGGGACAGGGGAAATCGCCGGGGAGCTGTTTTTT	CASGTGEIAGELFF
TRBD1	TRBV28	-	TRBJ2-1	TGTGCCAGCAGTCTCGACAGGGGGCTCTACAATGAGCAGTTCTTC	CASSLDRGLYNEQFF
TRBD2	TRBV28	few	TRBJ2-3	TGTGCCAGCAGTCTTAACGGGGGGGCCGGTTATACGCAGTATTTT	CASSLNGGAGYTQYF
TRBD2	TRBV6-1	-	TRBJ2-5	TGTGCCAGCACCCGACTAGCGGGGTACGAGACCCAGTACTTC	CASTRLAGYETQYF
-	TRBV9	-	TRBJ2-2	TGTGCCAGCAGCGTAGTATCGAACACCGGGGAGCTGTTTTTT	CASSVVSNTGELFF
TRBD1	TRBV28	-	TRBJ1-1	TGTGCCAGCAGTTCCGCTCAGGGAGACAGGGTTTTCTTT	CASSSAQGDRVFF
-	TRBV7-9	-	TRBJ2-1	TGTGCCAGCAGCCCCTCCCCCCGTGATGAGCAGTTCTTC	CASSPSPRDEQFF
-	TRBV6-1	few	TRBJ2-7	TGTGCCAGCAGTGACACTTCCTACGAGCAGTACTTC	CASSDTSYEQYF
-	TRBV6-5	-	TRBJ1-4	TGTGCCAGCAGTGGAGGAAATGAAAAACTGTTTTTT	CASSGGNEKLFF
TRBD2	TRBV7-6	-	TRBJ2-1	TGTGCCAGCAGTCCACCCGAGGGGCTAGCGGGGCGGAATGAGCAGTTCTTC	CASSPPEGLAGRNEQFF
-	TRBV5-1	-	TRBJ2-7	TGCGCCAGCAGCTTTAGCCCCTCAGACTACGAGCAGTACTTC	CASSFSPSDYEQYF
TRBD2	TRBV28	once	TRBJ2-1	TGTGCCAGCAGTTTAGCGGGAGTGGGGTATGAGCAGTTCTTC	CASSLAGVGYEQFF
-	TRBV4-3	-	TRBJ1-5	TGCGCCAGCAGCCAAGAAGCGGCGGGGCAGCCCCAGCATTTT	CASSQEAAGQPQHF
TRBD2	TRBV5-1	-	TRBJ2-1	TGCGCCAGCAGCTTGGGGCTAGCGGGAGGAGTGGAAGAGCAGTTCTTC	CASSLGLAGGVEEQFF
-	TRBV4-2	-	TRBJ1-6	TGTGCCAGCAGCCCCCACGGAGGGGAGGATAATTCACCCCTCCACTTT	CASSPHGGEDNSPLHF
-	TRBV4-2	once	TRBJ2-3	TGTGCCAGCAGCCAAGATTCTCCCCTCACAGATACGCAGTATTTT	CASSQDSPLTDTQYF
-	TRBV2	-	TRBJ1-1	TGTGCCAGCAGGACAGCTAACACTGAAGCTTTCTTT	CASRTANTEAFF
TRBD1	TRBV29-1	-	TRBJ1-2	TGCAGCGCCGAAATCGGACAGGGTAACGGCTACACCTTC	CSAEIGQGNGYTF
TRBD1	TRBV9	-	TRBJ1-4	TGTGCCAGCAGCGCGGGACAGGGGCTAAGAGACGAAAAACTGTTTTTT	CASSAGQGLRDEKLFF
-	TRBV6-5	few	TRBJ2-2	TGTGCCAGCAGTCCCCACGGGGGCGGGGAGCTGTTTTTT	CASSPHGGGELFF
TRBD2	TRBV28	-	TRBJ2-3	TGTGCCAGCAGCTCGACTAGCGGGGATAGCACAGATACGCAGTATTTT	CASSSTSGDSTDTQYF
-	TRBV5-1	-	TRBJ2-4	TGCGCCAGCAGACCGTTAGGGGAAAACATTCAGTACTTC	CASRPLGENIQYF
TRBD1	TRBV11-2	-	TRBJ1-1	TGTGCCAGCAGCTTAATGGGACAGCCGAACACTGAAGCTTTCTTT	CASSLMGQPNTEAFF
TRBD2	TRBV10-2	-	TRBJ2-3	TGCGCCAGCACCCCGGAAGCGGGAGGGTACACAGATACGCAGTATTTT	CASTPEAGGYTDTQYF